Each of the 21 T cell receptor beta chains below was sequenced from the same sample in a study of blood T cell repertoires in COVID-19. The assay was immunoSEQ multiplex PCR, and TCRdb's table has in-frame clones only and misses some. Found here are 430,000 or so clones, 70% to 90% of them singletons; the top ten hold 1.2% to 1.5%. Sequenced: PBMCs or T cells enriched from blood (not recorded which). These receptors were taken from a woman younger than 30 who had been exposed to COVID-19.

The rearrangement uses TRBV24-1 and TRBJ2-7; the D gene is possibly TRBD2 (6 bases). Germline CDR1 reads KGHDR; CDR2 reads SFDVKD. With 11 bases removed from V and 3 bases from J, the gap between germline ends came to 25 bases. The CDR3 length is 16 residues. The CDR3 is CARLVVPLLFCYEQYF. The DNA of the CDR3 is TGTGCCAGACTAGTTGTCCCCCTATTATTCTGCTACGAGCAGTACTTC.

CDR3 bases: TGTGCCAGCAGCTTACTTGGCGGGGGCGGGGACATTCAGTACTTC. Translation: CASSLLGGGGDIQYF. This chain links TRBV11-2 with TRBJ2-4, with D possibly matching TRBD2 (7 bases). Germline loops: CDR1 SGHAT, CDR2 FQNNGV. V was clipped by 2 bases and J by 8 bases, with 16 bases between them. This CDR3 is 15 amino acids long. The variable domain in full, completed from reference TRBV11-2 and TRBJ2-4, reads EAGVAQSPRYKIIEKRQSVAFWCNPISGHATLYWYQQILGQGPKLLIQFQNNGVVDDSQLPKDRFSAERLKGVDSTLKIQPAKLEDSAVYLCASSLLGGGGDIQYFGAGTRLSVL.

The V call is TRBV28, the J call TRBJ2-4; TRBD2 matches 8 bases. The germline V gene has CDR1 MDHEN and CDR2 SYDVKM. This CDR3 comprises 18 residues. V lost 4 bases to trimming and J lost 7 bases; unmatched junction nucleotides: 18. CDR3 sequence: CASSSRGGRAVDSNIQYF. Here the CDR3 DNA reads TGTGCCAGCAGTTCCCGGGGGGGGAGGGCCGTCGATTCGAACATTCAGTACTTC. Based on the CDR3 plus reference TRBV28 and TRBJ2-4, the full variable domain is DVKVTQSSRYLVKRTGEKVFLECVQDMDHENMFWYRQDPGLGLRLIYFSYDVKMKEKGDIPEGYSVSREKKERFSLILESASTNQTSMYLCASSSRGGRAVDSNIQYFGAGTRLSVL.

The chain employs TRBV2 and TRBJ2-7; 8 nucleotides align to TRBD2. Germline V gene lookup returns CDR1 SNHLY and CDR2 FYNNEI. There are 18 residues in the CDR3. V shed 6 bases and J 3 bases; nucleotides not matched to a gene: 19. The CDR3: CASRELGGAFGRYYEQYF. CDR3 coding DNA: TGTGCCAGCAGAGAGCTCGGGGGGGCGTTCGGGAGGTACTACGAGCAGTACTTC.

V usage is TRBV29-1 and J usage is TRBJ2-1, with 10 bases matching TRBD1. Germline V gene lookup returns CDR1 SQVTM and CDR2 ANQGSEA. CDR3 length: 12 residues. Trimming took 4 bases from V and 13 from J; bases not matched to a gene: 7. CDR3 protein: CSVVERDRGQFF. The CDR3 DNA sequence: TGCAGCGTTGTTGAGCGGGACAGGGGTCAGTTCTTC.

The gene calls are TRBV5-1 and TRBJ2-7; D gene uncertain. Germline CDR1 SGHRS, CDR2 YFSETQ. The V end lost 0 bases, the J end lost 3 bases, and 22 bases lay between the germline ends. The CDR3 totals 18 residues. The CDR3: CASSLAPRQSGLHYEQYF. The CDR3 DNA sequence: TGCGCCAGCAGCTTGGCCCCCAGGCAATCTGGGCTTCACTACGAGCAGTACTTC.

CDR3 sequence (DNA): TGTGCCTGGGATCCAGGGCCTCAAGAGACCCAGTACTTC. This sequence encodes CAWDPGPQETQYF. This sequence joins TRBV30 and TRBJ2-5; maybe TRBD1 (5 bases). Germline lookup yields CDR1 GTSNPN and CDR2 SVGIG (reference sequence). V lost 5 bases to trimming and J lost 2 bases, with 12 bases between them. The CDR3 loop spans 13 amino acids. Full variable domain (outside the CDR3, taken from reference TRBV30 and TRBJ2-5): SQTIHQWPATLVQPVGSPLSLECTVEGTSNPNLYWYRQAAGRGLQLLFYSVGIGQISSEVPQNLSASRPQDRQFILSSKKLLLSDSGFYLCAWDPGPQETQYFGPGTRLLVL.

The sample holds one count of this clone. The V gene is TRBV7-6, the J gene TRBJ2-7; TRBD1 agrees at 10 bases. Germline V lookup: CDR1 SGHVS, CDR2 FNYEAQ. V dropped 6 bases and J dropped 1; count of bases not matched to a gene: 9. This CDR3 spans 16 amino acids. CDR3 DNA: TGTGCCAGCAGTCGGGGAGGGACAGGGGATTCCTACGAGCAGTACTTC. It yields the protein CASSRGGTGDSYEQYF.

The chain has TRBV28 and TRBJ2-1; 7 positions match TRBD2. Trimming took 3 bases from V and 2 from J; bases not matched to a gene: 4. The CDR3 has 15 amino acids. Germline values: CDR1 MDHEN, CDR2 SYDVKM. The DNA of the CDR3 is TGTGCCAGCAGTTTCGCTAGCGGCACCTACAATGAGCAGTTCTTC. Its translation is CASSFASGTYNEQFF.

The V call is TRBV4-2, the J call TRBJ1-2, with 7 bases aligning to TRBD1. The germline CDR1 and CDR2 sequences are LGHNA and YNFKEQ. Germline trimming cut 0 bases from V and 4 bases from J; bases unmatched to any gene: 5. The CDR3 length is 15 residues. CDR3 DNA sequence: TGTGCCAGCAGCCAAGATAGGACAGGAGGCTATGGCTACACCTTC. It encodes CASSQDRTGGYGYTF.

The chain carries TRBV10-3 and TRBJ2-3, with 12 bases lining up with TRBD2. The length of the CDR3 is 15 residues. Losses at the gene ends were 9 bases for V and 0 bases for J; bases not matched to a gene: 4. Germline V lookup: CDR1 ENHRY, CDR2 SYGVKD. The CDR3 sequence: CAMAGLAGSTDTQYF. The CDR3 DNA reads as TGTGCCATGGCGGGACTAGCGGGCAGCACAGATACGCAGTATTTT.

On this clone: Other nucleotide sequences from this sample produce the same CDR3. V and J are TRBV2 and TRBJ1-5; no reliable D call. CDR1 is SNHLY, CDR2 FYNNEI, per germline. Trimming stripped 3 bases from V and 0 bases from J, with 6 bases between. The CDR3 is 14 amino acids. The CDR3 protein is CASSDSDSNQPQHF. In DNA form, the CDR3 reads TGTGCCAGCAGTGACAGTGATAGCAATCAGCCCCAGCATTTT.

The chain uses TRBV6-1 and TRBJ2-7; the D gene is possibly TRBD1 (5 bases). Germline-derived CDR1 and CDR2 are MNHNS and SASEGT. Trimming stripped 0 bases from V and 3 bases from J, with 12 bases between. The length of the CDR3 is 15 residues. This chain's CDR3 is CASSEAWAGYYEQYF. CDR3 nucleotides: TGTGCCAGCAGTGAAGCGTGGGCAGGGTACTACGAGCAGTACTTC.

The chain recombines TRBV4-2 with TRBJ2-1; TRBD2 matches 7 bases. The CDR3 contains 17 residues. Germline V CDR1 and CDR2: LGHNA, YNFKEQ. V was pared by 0 bases and J by 0 bases, with 5 bases of the junction left unmatched. The CDR3 region has the DNA TGTGCCAGCAGCCAAGAACTAGCGATGAGCTCCTACAATGAGCAGTTCTTC. Protein sequence: CASSQELAMSSYNEQFF.

The chain is built from TRBV5-1 and TRBJ1-6; D not resolved. With 3 bases removed from V and 0 bases from J, the gap between germline ends came to 13 bases. From germline, CDR1 is SGHRS and CDR2 YFSETQ. This CDR3 region has 17 residues. As DNA, the CDR3 is TGCGCCAGCAGCTCATACCCGGGGAGCTCCTATAATTCACCCCTCCACTTT. The encoded protein is CASSSYPGSSYNSPLHF. Filled out from reference TRBV5-1 and TRBJ1-6, the complete variable domain reads KAGVTQTPRYLIKTRGQQVTLSCSPISGHRSVSWYQQTPGQGLQFLFEYFSETQRNKGNFPGRFSGRQFSNSRSEMNVSTLELGDSALYLCASSSYPGSSYNSPLHFGNGTRLTVT.

The chain recombines TRBV14 with TRBJ1-2; D might be TRBD1 (5 bases). With 3 bases removed from V and 4 bases from J, the gap between germline ends came to 15 bases. This CDR3 has 15 amino acids. Germline values: CDR1 SGHDN, CDR2 FVKESK. CDR3 amino acids: CASSQQGMLSYGYTF. The CDR3 DNA reads as TGTGCCAGCAGCCAGCAGGGAATGTTGAGCTATGGCTACACCTTC.

The chain links TRBV7-9 to TRBJ1-6; TRBD1 matches 7 bases. CDR1 is SEHNR, CDR2 FQNEAQ, per germline (reference sequence). The length of the CDR3 is 14 residues. The junction had 4 bases not matched to a gene; V was cut back by 4 bases and J by 7 bases. In nucleotides, the CDR3 is TGTGCCAGCAGCTCTACAGGGGAGAATTCACCCCTCCACTTT. Its protein product is CASSSTGENSPLHF.

CDR3 nucleotide sequence: TGTGCCAGCAGGATTGTCGGTCGAGAAGCTTTCTTT. As protein: CASRIVGREAFF. This sequence joins TRBV28 and TRBJ1-1; D unresolved. V was pared by 6 bases and J by 8 bases, with 13 bases between. CDR1 and CDR2 (germline): MDHEN, SYDVKM. The CDR3 runs to 12 residues.

The chain carries TRBV4-1 and TRBJ2-3; 13 positions agree with TRBD2. V trimming: 3 bases; J trimming: 3 bases; junction bases outside the gene matches: 12. Germline CDR1 MGHRA, CDR2 YSYEKL. This CDR3 comprises 19 residues. The CDR3 DNA follows: TGCGCCAGCAGCCAGGGGGGTGGACTAGCGGGAGCACGGACAGATACGCAGTATTTT. Amino acids: CASSQGGGLAGARTDTQYF.

This clone has a handful of counts. The genes are TRBV3-1 (or the pseudogene TRBV3-2) and TRBJ1-1; TRBD1 matches 8 bases. Germline CDR1 LGHDT, CDR2 YNNKEL (reference sequence). V lost 1 base, J lost 5 bases, and 3 bases stayed unmatched. The CDR3 covers 14 residues. As DNA, the CDR3 is TGTGCCAGCAGCCAAGCGGACAGGGTAACTGAAGCTTTCTTT. This codes for CASSQADRVTEAFF.

The rearrangement uses TRBV4-3 and TRBJ1-2; D is perhaps TRBD1 (6 bases). Germline V gene sequence: CDR1 LGHNA, CDR2 YSLEER. There are 16 residues in the CDR3. Trimming cost V 0 bases and J 3 bases, with 14 bases left between them. The CDR3 loop is CASSQEKVAGDYGYTF. The CDR3 region has the DNA TGCGCCAGCAGCCAAGAAAAGGTGGCAGGGGACTATGGCTACACCTTC.